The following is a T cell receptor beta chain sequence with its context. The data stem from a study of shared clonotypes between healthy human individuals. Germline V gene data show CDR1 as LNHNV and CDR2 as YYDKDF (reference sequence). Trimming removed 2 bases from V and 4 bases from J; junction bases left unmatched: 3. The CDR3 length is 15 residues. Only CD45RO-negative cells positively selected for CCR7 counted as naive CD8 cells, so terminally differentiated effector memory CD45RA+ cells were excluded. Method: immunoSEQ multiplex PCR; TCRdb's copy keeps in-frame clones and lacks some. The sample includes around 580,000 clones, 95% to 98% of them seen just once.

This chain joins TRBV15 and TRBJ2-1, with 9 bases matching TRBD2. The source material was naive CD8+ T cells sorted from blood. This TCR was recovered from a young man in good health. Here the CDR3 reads CATSRRTSAYNEQFF. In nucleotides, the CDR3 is TGTGCCACCAGCAGAAGGACTAGCGCTTACAATGAGCAGTTCTTC.